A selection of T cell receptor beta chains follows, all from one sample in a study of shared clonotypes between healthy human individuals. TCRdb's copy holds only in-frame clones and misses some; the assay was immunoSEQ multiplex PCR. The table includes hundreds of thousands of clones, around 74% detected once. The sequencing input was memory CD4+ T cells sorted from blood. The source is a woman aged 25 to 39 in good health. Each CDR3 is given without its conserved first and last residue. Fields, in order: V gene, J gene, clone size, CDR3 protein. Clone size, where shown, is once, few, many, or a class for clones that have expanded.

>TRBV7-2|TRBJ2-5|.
ASSRLGYETQY
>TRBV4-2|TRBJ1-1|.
ASSQADRENTEAF
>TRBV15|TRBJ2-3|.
ATSRDGWGTDTQY
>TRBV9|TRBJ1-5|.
ATKTGSDLPQH
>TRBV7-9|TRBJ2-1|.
ASSLATGGFDEQF
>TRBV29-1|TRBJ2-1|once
SVKGSTGHEQF
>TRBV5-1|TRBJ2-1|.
ASSLEALGNEQF
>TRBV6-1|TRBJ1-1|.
ASRPSSRGTEAF
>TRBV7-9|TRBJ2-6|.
ASSFPGAGANVLT
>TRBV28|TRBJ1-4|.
ASLGAAEKLF
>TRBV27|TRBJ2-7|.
ASSRAGAYEQY
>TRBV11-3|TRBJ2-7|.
ASSPGGLVSEQY
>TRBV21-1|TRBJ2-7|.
ASSIRDPRGRSEQY
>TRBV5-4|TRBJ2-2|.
ASSLVQGGMDTGELF
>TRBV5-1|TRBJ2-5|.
ASSIPGLADETQY
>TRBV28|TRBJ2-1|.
ASSFGGSSYNEQF
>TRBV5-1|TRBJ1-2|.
ASSWGQGRANYGYT
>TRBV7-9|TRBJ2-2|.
ALDRGRVTNTGELF
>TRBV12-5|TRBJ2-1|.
ASGLSVSGLAPETAYNEQF
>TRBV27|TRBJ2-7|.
ASSPSASYEQY
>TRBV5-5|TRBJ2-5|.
ASTLGAGEETQY
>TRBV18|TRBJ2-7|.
ASSPSWTTSYEQY
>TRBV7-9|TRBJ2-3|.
ASSSHPLGGGAVTQY
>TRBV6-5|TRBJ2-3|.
ASRPSLSTDTQY
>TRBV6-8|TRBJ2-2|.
ASSSGSSTGELF
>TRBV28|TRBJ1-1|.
ASIDRVRTEAF
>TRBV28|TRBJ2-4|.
ASSLAGREHIQY
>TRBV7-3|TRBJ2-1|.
ASSTSDIKF
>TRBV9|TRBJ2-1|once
ASSVTGLAGRHEQF
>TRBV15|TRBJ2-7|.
ATSRSGVDNRGEQY
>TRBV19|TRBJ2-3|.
ASSPQRESDTQY
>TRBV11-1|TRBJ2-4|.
ASTTTGYQNIQY
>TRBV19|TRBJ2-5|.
ASSIGASGSLETQY
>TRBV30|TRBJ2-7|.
AGELAGVHEQY
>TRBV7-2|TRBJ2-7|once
ASSLFSSYEQY
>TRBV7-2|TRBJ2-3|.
ASTKRAGVSTDTQY
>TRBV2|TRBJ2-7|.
ASSGLYEQY
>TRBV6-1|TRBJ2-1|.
ASLNRDNEQF
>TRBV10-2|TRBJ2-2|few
ASSAQNTGELF
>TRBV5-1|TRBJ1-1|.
ASSLNRFEAF
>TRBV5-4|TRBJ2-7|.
ASRRAGGNYEQY
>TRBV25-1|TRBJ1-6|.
ASRGAWALH
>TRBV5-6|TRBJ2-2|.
ASSFGSVRAGELF
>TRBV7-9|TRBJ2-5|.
ASSSPAGEETQY
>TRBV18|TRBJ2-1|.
ASSPGTGRFNEQF
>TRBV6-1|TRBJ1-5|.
ASKTRGELNQPQH
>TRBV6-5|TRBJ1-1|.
ASWGTAGGAF
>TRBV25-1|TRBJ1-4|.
ASSTAGTGFANEKLF
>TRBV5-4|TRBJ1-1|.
ASSSPFGTAGYEAF
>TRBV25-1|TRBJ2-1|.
ASSEYANEQF
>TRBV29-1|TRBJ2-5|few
SGRTSGKETQY
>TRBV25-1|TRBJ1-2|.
ASSGTRGQGARGYT
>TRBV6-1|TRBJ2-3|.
ASSSLAGVTDTQY
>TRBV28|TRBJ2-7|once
ASRASFRYEQY
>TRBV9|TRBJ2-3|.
ASRRGTGGFSGTDTQY
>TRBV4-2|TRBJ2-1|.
ASSGQGPYNEQF
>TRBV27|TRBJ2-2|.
ASSLGGPNTGELF
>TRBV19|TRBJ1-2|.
ASSIDGRNYGYT
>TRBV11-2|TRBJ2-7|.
ASTTGTGNDEQY